The T cell receptor beta chain described here comes from a study of T cells in Graves' hyperthyroidism and ophthalmopathy. Clinical symptoms, serum thyroxine, TRAb, thyroid ultrasound and orbital computed tomography established diagnosis. V was clipped by 8 bases and J by 7 bases, with 21 bases between them. The CDR3 spans 15 residues. Looked up from germline, CDR1 is ENHRY and CDR2 is SYGVKD. A remark on this clonotype: Its target is unknown.

Whole-study results and caveats: The model made its ophthalmopathy prediction, and onset followed a median about 5.9 months later. Most thyroid clonotypes expanded above 0.001 were also detected in blood.

TCR beta CDR3 sequences were amplified from RNA transcripts. The primer set for the first-round RT-PCR of the TCR CDR3 was HTBI. From the multiplex PCR reads, TCRdb called clonotypes with MiXCR, one entry per CDR3 protein. The table includes some 490,000 distinct CDR3 sequences, 20% to 25% detected once. The sequenced sample was blood. This TCR was recovered from a woman in her seventies with Graves' ophthalmopathy. The chain recombines TRBV10-3 with TRBJ2-1; D possibly uses TRBD1 or TRBD2 (6 bases each). Here the CDR3 reads CAILVPRDIGNEQFF. CDR3 nucleotide sequence: TGTGCCATCCTGGTCCCGCGGGACATTGGGAATGAGCAGTTCTTC.